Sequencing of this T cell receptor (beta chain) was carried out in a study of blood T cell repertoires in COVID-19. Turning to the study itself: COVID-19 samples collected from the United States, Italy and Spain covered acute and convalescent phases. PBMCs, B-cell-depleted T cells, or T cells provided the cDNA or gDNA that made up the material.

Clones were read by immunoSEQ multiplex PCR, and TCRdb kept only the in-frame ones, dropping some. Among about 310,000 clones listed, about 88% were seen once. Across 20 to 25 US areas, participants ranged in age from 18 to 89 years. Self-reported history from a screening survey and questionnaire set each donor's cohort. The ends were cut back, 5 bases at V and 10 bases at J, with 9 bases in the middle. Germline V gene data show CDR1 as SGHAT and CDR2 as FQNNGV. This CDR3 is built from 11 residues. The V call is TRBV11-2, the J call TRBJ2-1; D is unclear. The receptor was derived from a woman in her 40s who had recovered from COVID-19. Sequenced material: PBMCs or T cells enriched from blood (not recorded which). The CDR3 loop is CASSIRGEQFF. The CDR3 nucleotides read TGTGCCAGCAGCATACGAGGCGAGCAGTTCTTC.